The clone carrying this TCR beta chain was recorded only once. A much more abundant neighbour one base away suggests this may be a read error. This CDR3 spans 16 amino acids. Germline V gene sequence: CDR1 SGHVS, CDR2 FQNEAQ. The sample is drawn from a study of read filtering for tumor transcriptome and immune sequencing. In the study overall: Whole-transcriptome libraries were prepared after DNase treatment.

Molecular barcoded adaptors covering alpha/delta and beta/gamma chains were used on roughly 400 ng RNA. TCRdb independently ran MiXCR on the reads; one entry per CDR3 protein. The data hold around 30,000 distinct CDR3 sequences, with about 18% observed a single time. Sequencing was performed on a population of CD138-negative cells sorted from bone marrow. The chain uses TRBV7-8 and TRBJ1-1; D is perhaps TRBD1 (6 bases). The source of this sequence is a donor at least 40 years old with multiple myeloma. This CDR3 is CASGFPRTGTRRFAFF. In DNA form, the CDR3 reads TGTGCCAGCGGCTTCCCTCGAACAGGGACCCGACGATTCGCTTTCTTT.